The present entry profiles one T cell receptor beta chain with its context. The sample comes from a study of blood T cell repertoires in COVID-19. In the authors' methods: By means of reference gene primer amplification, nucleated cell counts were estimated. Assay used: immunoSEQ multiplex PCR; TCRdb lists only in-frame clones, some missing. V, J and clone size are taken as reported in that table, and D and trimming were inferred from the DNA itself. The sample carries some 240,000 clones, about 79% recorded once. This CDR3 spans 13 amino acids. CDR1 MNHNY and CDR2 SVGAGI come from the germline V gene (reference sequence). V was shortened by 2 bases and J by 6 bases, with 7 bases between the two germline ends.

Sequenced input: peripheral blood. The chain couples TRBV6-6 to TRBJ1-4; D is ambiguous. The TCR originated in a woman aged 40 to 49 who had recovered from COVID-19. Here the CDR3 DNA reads TGTGCCAGCAGTTACGCGGGATATGAAAAACTGTTTTTT. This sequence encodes CASSYAGYEKLFF.